This T cell receptor (beta chain) is drawn from a study of T cells after yellow fever vaccination. Germline V CDR1 and CDR2: SGHRS, YFSETQ. The CDR3 covers 18 residues. Trimming took off 4 bases at V and 5 bases at J, with 26 bases between the two ends. 5'RACE template switching generated TCR cDNA, adding a universal primer site and UMIs. Each CDR3 protein gets one entry after TCRdb re-called the 5' RACE reads with MiXCR. The profile shows roughly 330,000 distinct CDR3 sequences, 6.8% of them singletons. This clonotype was detected only a few times. The source of this sequence is a man aged 18 to 29 who received the YFV17D yellow fever vaccine. This chain links TRBV5-1 with TRBJ2-3; D might be TRBD2 (6 bases). The sequences come from PBMCs, collected roughly seven weeks after the first yellow fever vaccination. The CDR3 here is CASSLRRPGLSSQDTQYF. CDR3 DNA: TGCGCCAGCAGCCTGCGGCGTCCGGGACTCTCCTCCCAAGATACGCAGTATTTT.